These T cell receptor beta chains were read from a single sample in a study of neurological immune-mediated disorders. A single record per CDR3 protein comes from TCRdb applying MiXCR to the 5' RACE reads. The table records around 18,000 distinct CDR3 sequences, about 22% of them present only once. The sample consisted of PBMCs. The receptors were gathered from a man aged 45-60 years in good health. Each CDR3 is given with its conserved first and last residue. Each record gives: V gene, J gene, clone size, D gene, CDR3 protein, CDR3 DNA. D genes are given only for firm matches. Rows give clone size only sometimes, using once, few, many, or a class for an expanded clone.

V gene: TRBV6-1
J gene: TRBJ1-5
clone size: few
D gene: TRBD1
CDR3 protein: CASNRDRMSQPQHF
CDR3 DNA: TGTGCCAGCAACCGGGACAGGATGTCGCAGCCCCAGCATTTT

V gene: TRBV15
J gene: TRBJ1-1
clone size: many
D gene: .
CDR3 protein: CATSTRTVNTEAFF
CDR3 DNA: TGTGCCACCAGCACTCGGACGGTGAACACTGAAGCTTTCTTT

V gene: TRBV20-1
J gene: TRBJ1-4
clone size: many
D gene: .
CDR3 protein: CSARPLGGNNEKLFF
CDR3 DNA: TGCAGTGCTAGACCCCTCGGGGGGAATAATGAAAAACTGTTTTTT

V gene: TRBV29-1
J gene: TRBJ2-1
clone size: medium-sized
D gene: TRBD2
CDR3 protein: CSPEVAGANEQFF
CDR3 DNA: TGCAGCCCTGAAGTAGCGGGAGCCAATGAGCAGTTCTTC

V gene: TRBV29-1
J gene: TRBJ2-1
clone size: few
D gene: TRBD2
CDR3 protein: CSVAWREGNEQFF
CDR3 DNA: TGCAGCGTTGCCTGGCGGGAGGGTAATGAGCAGTTCTTC

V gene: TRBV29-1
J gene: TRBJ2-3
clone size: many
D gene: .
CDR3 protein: CSVGDTTDTQYF
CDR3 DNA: TGCAGCGTGGGGGATACCACAGATACGCAGTATTTT

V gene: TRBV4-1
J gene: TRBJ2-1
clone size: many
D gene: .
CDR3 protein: CASSQDDSYNEQFF
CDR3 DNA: TGCGCCAGCAGCCAAGATGACTCCTACAATGAGCAGTTCTTC

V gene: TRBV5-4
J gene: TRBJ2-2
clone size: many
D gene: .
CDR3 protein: CASSQTDTGELFF
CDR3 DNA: TGTGCCAGCAGCCAGACAGATACCGGGGAGCTGTTTTTT

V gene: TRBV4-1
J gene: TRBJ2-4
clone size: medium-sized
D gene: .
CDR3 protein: CASSPGPGLGTNIQYF
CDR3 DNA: TGCGCCAGCAGCCCCGGGCCGGGTTTGGGTACCAACATTCAGTACTTC

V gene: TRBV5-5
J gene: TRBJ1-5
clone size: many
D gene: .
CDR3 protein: CASSWKGNQPQHF
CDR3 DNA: TGTGCCAGCAGCTGGAAGGGGAATCAGCCCCAGCATTTT

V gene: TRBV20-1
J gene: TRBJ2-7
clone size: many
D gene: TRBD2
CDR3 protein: CSARDGWREGEQYF
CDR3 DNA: TGCAGTGCTAGAGATGGATGGCGGGAGGGCGAGCAGTACTTC

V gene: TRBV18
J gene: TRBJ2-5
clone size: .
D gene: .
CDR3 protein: CASSSAAGQETQYF
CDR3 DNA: TGTGCCAGCTCAAGTGCAGCGGGCCAAGAGACCCAGTACTTC

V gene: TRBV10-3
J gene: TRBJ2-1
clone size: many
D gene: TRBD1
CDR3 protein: CAIRTGTYNEQFF
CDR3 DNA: TGTGCCATCAGGACAGGGACCTACAATGAGCAGTTCTTC

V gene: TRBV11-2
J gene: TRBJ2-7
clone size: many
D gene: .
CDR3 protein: CASSGGYEQYF
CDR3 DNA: TGTGCCAGCAGTGGGGGCTACGAGCAGTACTTC

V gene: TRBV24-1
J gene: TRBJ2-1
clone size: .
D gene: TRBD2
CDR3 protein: CATSDFSSGTTPGRYNEQFF
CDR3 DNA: TGTGCCACCAGTGATTTTAGTAGCGGGACCACACCCGGGCGGTACAATGAGCAGTTCTTC

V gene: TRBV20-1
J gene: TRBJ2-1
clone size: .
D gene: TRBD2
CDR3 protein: CSAFTLAGGNYNEQFF
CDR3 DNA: TGCAGTGCCTTCACCCTAGCGGGGGGTAACTACAATGAGCAGTTCTTC

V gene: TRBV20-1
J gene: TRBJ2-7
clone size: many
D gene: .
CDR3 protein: CSARPRVDEQYF
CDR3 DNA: TGCAGTGCTAGGCCCAGGGTCGACGAGCAGTACTTC

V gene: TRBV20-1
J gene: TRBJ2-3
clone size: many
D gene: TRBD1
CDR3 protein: CSAKDRVIDTQYF
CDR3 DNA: TGCAGTGCGAAAGACAGGGTAATAGATACGCAGTATTTT

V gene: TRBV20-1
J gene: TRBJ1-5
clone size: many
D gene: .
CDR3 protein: CSARDLSGSQPQHF
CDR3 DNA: TGCAGTGCTAGAGATTTGTCGGGGAGTCAGCCCCAGCATTTT

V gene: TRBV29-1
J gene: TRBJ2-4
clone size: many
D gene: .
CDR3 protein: CSGTDPGVKNIQYF
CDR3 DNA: TGCAGCGGGACGGACCCTGGGGTCAAAAACATTCAGTACTTC

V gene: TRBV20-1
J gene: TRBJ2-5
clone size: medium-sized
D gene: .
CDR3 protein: CSAGAETQYF
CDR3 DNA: TGCAGTGCAGGGGCAGAGACCCAGTACTTC

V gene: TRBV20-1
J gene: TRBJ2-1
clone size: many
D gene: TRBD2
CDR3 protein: CSARDRLAVLLNNEQFF
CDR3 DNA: TGCAGTGCTAGAGATCGACTAGCGGTCCTCTTGAACAATGAGCAGTTCTTC

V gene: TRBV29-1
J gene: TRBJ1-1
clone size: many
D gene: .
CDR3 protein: CSVAVDTEAFF
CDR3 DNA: TGCAGCGTTGCTGTAGACACTGAAGCTTTCTTT

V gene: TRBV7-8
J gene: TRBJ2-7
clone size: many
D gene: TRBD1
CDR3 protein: CASSLGGQGTYEQYF
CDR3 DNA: TGTGCCAGCAGCTTAGGGGGACAGGGGACCTACGAGCAGTACTTC

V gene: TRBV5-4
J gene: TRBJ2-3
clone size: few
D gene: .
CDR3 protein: CASSGRGTDTQYF
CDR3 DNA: TGTGCCAGCAGCGGACGAGGGACAGATACGCAGTATTTT

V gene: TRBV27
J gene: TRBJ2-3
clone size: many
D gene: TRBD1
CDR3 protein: CASRGGTGGVYRDTQYF
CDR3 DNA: TGTGCCAGCAGGGGAGGGACAGGGGGAGTCTATCGCGATACGCAGTATTTT

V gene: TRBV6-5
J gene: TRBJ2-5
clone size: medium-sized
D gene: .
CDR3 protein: CASSSWSGGGETQYF
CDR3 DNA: TGTGCCAGCAGTTCATGGTCCGGCGGAGGAGAGACCCAGTACTTC

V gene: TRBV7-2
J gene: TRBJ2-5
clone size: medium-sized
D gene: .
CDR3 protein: CASSLAETQYF
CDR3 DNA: TGTGCCAGCAGCTTAGCAGAGACCCAGTACTTC

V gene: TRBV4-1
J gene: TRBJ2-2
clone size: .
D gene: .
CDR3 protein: CASSQGSRANTGELFF
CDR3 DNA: TGCGCCAGCAGCCAAGGATCCAGGGCTAACACCGGGGAGCTGTTTTTT

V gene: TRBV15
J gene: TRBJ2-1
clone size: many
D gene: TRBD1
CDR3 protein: CATSGRQGWDEQFF
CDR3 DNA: TGTGCCACCAGCGGCAGACAGGGGTGGGATGAGCAGTTCTTC

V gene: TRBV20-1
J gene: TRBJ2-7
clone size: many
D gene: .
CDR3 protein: CSASAGPALHEQYF
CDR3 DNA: TGCAGTGCATCGGCGGGACCAGCCCTCCACGAGCAGTACTTC

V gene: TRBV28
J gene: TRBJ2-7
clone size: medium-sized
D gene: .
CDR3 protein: CASSEGGASYEQYF
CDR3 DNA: TGTGCCAGCAGTGAGGGTGGGGCCTCCTACGAGCAGTACTTC

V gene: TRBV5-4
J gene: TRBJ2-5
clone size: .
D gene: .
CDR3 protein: CASTYGGRETQYF
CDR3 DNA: TGTGCCAGCACCTACGGGGGCCGTGAGACCCAGTACTTC

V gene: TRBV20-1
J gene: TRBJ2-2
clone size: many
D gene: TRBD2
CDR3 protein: CSARGGTSGSSGELFF
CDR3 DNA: TGCAGTGCTAGAGGGGGGACTAGCGGGAGCAGCGGGGAGCTGTTTTTT

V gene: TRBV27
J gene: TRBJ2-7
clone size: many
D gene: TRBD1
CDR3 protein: CASSGQGRAYEQYF
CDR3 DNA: TGTGCCAGCAGTGGACAGGGGCGCGCCTACGAGCAGTACTTC

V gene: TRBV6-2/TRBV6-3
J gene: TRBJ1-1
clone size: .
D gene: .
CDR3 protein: CASSYSGGGGTEAFF
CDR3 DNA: TGTGCCAGCAGTTACAGTGGGGGGGGTGGTACTGAAGCTTTCTTT

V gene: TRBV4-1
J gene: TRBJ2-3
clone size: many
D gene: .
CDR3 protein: CASSQGGLADTQYF
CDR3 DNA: TGCGCCAGCAGCCAAGGCGGCCTAGCAGATACGCAGTATTTT

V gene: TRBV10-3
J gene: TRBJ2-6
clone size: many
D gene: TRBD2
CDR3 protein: CAIKLERGQHSSGANVLTF
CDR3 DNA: TGTGCCATCAAACTGGAGCGGGGGCAGCACAGCTCTGGGGCCAACGTCCTGACTTTC

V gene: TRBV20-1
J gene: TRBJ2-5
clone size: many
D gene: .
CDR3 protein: CSDTRTVRETQYF
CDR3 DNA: TGCAGCGATACCCGGACAGTGCGTGAGACCCAGTACTTC

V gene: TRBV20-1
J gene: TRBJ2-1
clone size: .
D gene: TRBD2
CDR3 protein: CSARGGLNEQFF
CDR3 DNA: TGCAGTGCCCGGGGGGGCCTAAATGAGCAGTTCTTC

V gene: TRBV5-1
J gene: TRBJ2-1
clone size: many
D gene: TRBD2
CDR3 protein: CASSLAGTSGRPSYNEQFF
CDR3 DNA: TGCGCCAGCAGCTTGGCCGGGACTAGCGGGCGGCCTTCCTACAATGAGCAGTTCTTC

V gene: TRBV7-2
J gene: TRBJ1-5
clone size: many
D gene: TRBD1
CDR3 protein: CASSLIVTGAPMGNQPQHF
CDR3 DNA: TGTGCCAGCAGCTTAATCGTAACAGGGGCCCCCATGGGCAATCAGCCCCAGCATTTT

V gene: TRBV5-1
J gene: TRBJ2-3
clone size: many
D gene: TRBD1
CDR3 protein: CASSSTGTGITDTQYF
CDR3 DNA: TGCGCCAGCAGCTCTACCGGGACAGGGATCACAGATACGCAGTATTTT

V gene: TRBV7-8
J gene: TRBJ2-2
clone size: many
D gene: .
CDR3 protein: CASSLADGMETGELFF
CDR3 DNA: TGTGCCAGCAGCTTAGCGGACGGGATGGAGACCGGGGAGCTGTTTTTT

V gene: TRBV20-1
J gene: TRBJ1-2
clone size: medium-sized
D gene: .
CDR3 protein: CSAPNGGPPDYGYTF
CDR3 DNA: TGCAGTGCCCCCAATGGGGGTCCCCCCGACTATGGCTACACCTTC

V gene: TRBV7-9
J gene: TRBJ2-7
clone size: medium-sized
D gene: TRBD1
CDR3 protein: CASSPPGTGVREQYF
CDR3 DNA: TGTGCCAGCAGCCCCCCTGGGACAGGGGTCCGCGAGCAGTACTTC

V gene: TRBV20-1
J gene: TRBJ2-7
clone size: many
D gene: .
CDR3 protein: CSATDTVRGEQYF
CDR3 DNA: TGCAGTGCGACCGATACAGTCCGGGGTGAGCAGTACTTC

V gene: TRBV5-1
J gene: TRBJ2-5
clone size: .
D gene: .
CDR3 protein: CASSLDETQYF
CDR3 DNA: TGCGCCAGCAGCTTGGATGAGACCCAGTACTTC

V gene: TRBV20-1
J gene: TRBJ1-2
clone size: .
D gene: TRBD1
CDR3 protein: CSTDGTGRNYGYTF
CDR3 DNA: TGCAGTACCGATGGGACAGGGCGGAACTATGGCTACACCTTC

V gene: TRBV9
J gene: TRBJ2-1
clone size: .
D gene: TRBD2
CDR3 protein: CASSKLAGAYNEQFF
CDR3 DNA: TGTGCCAGCAGCAAACTAGCGGGAGCTTACAATGAGCAGTTCTTC

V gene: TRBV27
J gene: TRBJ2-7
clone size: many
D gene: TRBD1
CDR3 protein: CASSPTGGWEQYF
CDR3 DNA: TGTGCCAGCAGTCCAACAGGGGGTTGGGAGCAGTACTTC

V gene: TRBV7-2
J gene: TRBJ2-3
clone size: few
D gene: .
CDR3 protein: CASSLGFATDTQYF
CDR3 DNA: TGTGCCAGCAGCTTAGGGTTTGCCACAGATACGCAGTATTTT

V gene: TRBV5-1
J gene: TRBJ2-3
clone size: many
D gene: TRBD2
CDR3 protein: CASSFGTSGKTTQYF
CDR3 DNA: TGCGCCAGCAGCTTTGGGACTAGCGGCAAAACTACGCAGTATTTT

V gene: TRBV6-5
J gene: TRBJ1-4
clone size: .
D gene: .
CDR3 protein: CASRVREDEKLFF
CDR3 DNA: TGTGCCAGCAGGGTTAGGGAGGATGAAAAACTGTTTTTT

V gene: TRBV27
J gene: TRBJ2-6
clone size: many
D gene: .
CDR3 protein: CASSLSIEGSGANVLTF
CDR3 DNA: TGTGCCAGCAGTTTATCGATCGAGGGAAGTGGGGCCAACGTCCTGACTTTC